Below, 12 T cell receptor beta chains from the same sample are listed, as sequenced in a study of blood T cell repertoires in COVID-19. Here immunoSEQ multiplex PCR was the method, and the copy in TCRdb shows in-frame clones only, minus some. Here the sample spans under 250,000 clones, 85% to 90% being singletons. The sample comprised peripheral blood. These receptor sequences come from a woman in her 70s with active or convalescent COVID-19.

The chain combines TRBV18 with TRBJ2-1, with 9 bases fitting TRBD2. The germline CDR1 and CDR2 sequences are KGHSH and LQKENI. This CDR3 comprises 17 residues. Trimming cost V 1 base and J 0 bases; bases outside gene matches: 4. This chain's CDR3 is CASSPLRAGGSYNEQFF. CDR3 sequence (DNA): TGTGCCAGCTCACCACTCCGAGCGGGAGGCTCCTACAATGAGCAGTTCTTC.

V and J are TRBV7-2 and TRBJ2-1, with 11 bases fitting TRBD2. The CDR3 spans 14 residues. V was pared by 5 bases and J by 8 bases, with 5 bases of the junction left unmatched. CDR1 is SGHTA, CDR2 FQGNSA, per germline. The CDR3 nucleotides are TGTGCCAGCAGCCTTAGCGGGGGGGTGTATGAGCAGTTCTTC. Translating it yields CASSLSGGVYEQFF.

The chain recombines TRBV18 with TRBJ2-5; the D gene is possibly TRBD1 (5 bases). Germline CDR1 reads KGHSH; CDR2 reads LQKENI. The CDR3 sequence is 13 residues long. Deletions cut 3 bases from V and 2 bases from J, with 7 bases between. CDR3 DNA sequence: TGTGCCAGCTCACCGACAGAGCAAGAGACCCAGTACTTC. Residues: CASSPTEQETQYF. The whole variable domain, filled in from reference TRBV18 and TRBJ2-5, reads NAGVMQNPRHLVRRRGQEARLRCSPMKGHSHVYWYRQLPEEGLKFMVYLQKENIIDESGMPKERFSAEFPKEGPSILRIQQVVRGDSAAYFCASSPTEQETQYFGPGTRLLVL.

The J gene is TRBJ2-1, the V gene TRBV11-2; a possible D gene is TRBD2 (6 bases). CDR1 is SGHAT, CDR2 FQNNGV, per germline. V lost 3 bases and J 5 bases, leaving 14 bases between the germline ends. The CDR3 consists of 15 residues. In DNA form, the CDR3 reads TGTGCCAGCAGCTTTCAGGGCATAGCGGACAATGAGCAGTTCTTC. Encoded protein: CASSFQGIADNEQFF.

V gene TRBV7-8 combines with J gene TRBJ1-1; 10 nucleotides agree with TRBD1. The CDR3 loop spans 18 amino acids. In germline, CDR1 is SGHVS, CDR2 FQNEAQ. The junction had 17 bases not matched to a gene; V was cut back by 5 bases and J by 5 bases. CDR3: CASSGLGATGGRWTEAFF. The CDR3 DNA follows: TGTGCCAGCAGCGGGCTCGGAGCGACAGGGGGCAGGTGGACTGAAGCTTTCTTT.

The chain carries TRBV18 and TRBJ1-3; 7 bases match TRBD1. V was clipped by 2 bases and J by 4 bases; unmatched bases: 8. This CDR3 spans 16 amino acids. Germline V gene lookup returns CDR1 KGHSH and CDR2 LQKENI. CDR3 bases: TGTGCCAGCTCACCAATCGACAGGGCAGAGGGAAACACCATATATTTT. Protein product: CASSPIDRAEGNTIYF.

V gene TRBV5-1 combines with J gene TRBJ1-1, with D perhaps TRBD1 (6 bases). The CDR3 is 14 amino acids. V was pared by 4 bases and J by 1 base, with 11 bases between. CDR1 and CDR2 from the germline V gene are SGHRS and YFSETQ. The CDR3 loop is CASSPLTGNTEAFF. CDR3 DNA: TGCGCCAGCAGCCCGCTGACAGGGAACACTGAAGCTTTCTTT.

The CDR3 sequence: CSVGGQLSGNTIYF. Here the CDR3 DNA reads TGCAGCGTTGGGGGCCAACTCTCTGGAAACACCATATATTTT. The rearrangement uses TRBV29-1 and TRBJ1-3, with D tentatively TRBD1 (5 bases). Trimming stripped 4 bases from V and 0 bases from J, with 10 bases between. Germline V gene lookup returns CDR1 SQVTM and CDR2 ANQGSEA. The CDR3 extends over 14 amino acids.

V and J are TRBV27 and TRBJ2-7; weak D call: TRBD2 (5 bases). Germline CDR1 and CDR2: MNHEY and SMNVEV (reference sequence). The CDR3 sequence is 13 residues long. The germline V and J ends were trimmed by 4 bases and 3 bases, with 10 bases remaining between them. CDR3 in amino acids: CASSSGSVYEQYF. In nucleotides, the CDR3 is TGTGCCAGCAGTTCGGGGTCCGTCTACGAGCAGTACTTC.

In nucleotides, the CDR3 is TGCGCCAGCAGCTTGGAGGGCAGGGAAGAAAAACTGTTTTTT. Its translation: CASSLEGREEKLFF. The rearrangement links TRBV5-1 to TRBJ1-4, with a weak D call TRBD1 (5 bases). Germline values: CDR1 SGHRS, CDR2 YFSETQ. V was trimmed by 0 bases and J by 8 bases, leaving 11 bases between them. This CDR3 contains 14 residues. Filled out from reference TRBV5-1 and TRBJ1-4, the complete variable domain reads KAGVTQTPRYLIKTRGQQVTLSCSPISGHRSVSWYQQTPGQGLQFLFEYFSETQRNKGNFPGRFSGRQFSNSRSEMNVSTLELGDSALYLCASSLEGREEKLFFGSGTQLSVL.

This chain joins TRBV5-1 and TRBJ2-7; perhaps TRBD1 as D (7 bases). The CDR3 runs 16 residues. Germline V lookup: CDR1 SGHRS, CDR2 YFSETQ. V was cut by 0 bases and J by 0 bases, with 13 bases left in between. The CDR3 bases are TGCGCCAGCAGCTTGGTAGCAGGGGGGCACTCCTACGAGCAGTACTTC. Its translation is CASSLVAGGHSYEQYF.

This chain links TRBV18 with TRBJ2-5; D not resolved. The CDR3 sequence is 14 residues long. V lost 4 bases, J lost 2 bases, and 11 bases lay in between. Germline-derived CDR1 and CDR2 are KGHSH and LQKENI. CDR3 DNA: TGTGCCAGCTCACGGGCTAACAGTCAAGAGACCCAGTACTTC. Residues: CASSRANSQETQYF.